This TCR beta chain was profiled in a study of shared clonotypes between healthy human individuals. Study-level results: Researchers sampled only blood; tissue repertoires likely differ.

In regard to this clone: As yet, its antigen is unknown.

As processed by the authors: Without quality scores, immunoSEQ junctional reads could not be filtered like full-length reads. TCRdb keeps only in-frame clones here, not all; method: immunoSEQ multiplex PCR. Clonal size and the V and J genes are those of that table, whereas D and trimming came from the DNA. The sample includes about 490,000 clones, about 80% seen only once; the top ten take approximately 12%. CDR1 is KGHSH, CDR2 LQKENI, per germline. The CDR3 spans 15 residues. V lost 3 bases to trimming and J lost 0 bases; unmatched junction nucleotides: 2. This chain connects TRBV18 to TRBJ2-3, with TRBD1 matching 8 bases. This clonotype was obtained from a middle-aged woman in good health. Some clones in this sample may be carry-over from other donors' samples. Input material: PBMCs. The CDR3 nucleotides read TGTGCCAGCTCACCGGACAGGGTGAGCACAGATACGCAGTATTTT. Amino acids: CASSPDRVSTDTQYF.